The 2 T cell receptor beta chains given below trace back to one sample, sequenced in a study of T cell clonotyping in hematopoietic cell transplantation. The sample's time point: recipient sample about 28 days before transplant, after cytoreduction. Clones were read by immunoSEQ multiplex PCR, and TCRdb kept only the in-frame ones, dropping some. The table includes tens of thousands of clones, around 96% detected once. The sample consisted of peripheral blood mononuclear cells, taken before stem cell transplant. The receptors were sampled from a woman aged 45-65 years with acute myeloid leukemia. Some clones in this sample may be carry-over from other donors' samples.

This chain connects TRBV6-5 to TRBJ2-5; a possible D gene is TRBD1 (5 bases). The CDR3 runs 13 residues. Germline V gives CDR1 MNHEY, CDR2 SVGAGI. V gave up 7 bases and J gave up 1 base, with 10 bases separating them. The CDR3 nucleotides read TGTGCCAGCACGGACACACCCCAAGAGACCCAGTACTTC. Its protein is CASTDTPQETQYF.

DNA for the CDR3: TGTGCCAGCAGCGTCCGAGCGGGAGCAGATACGCAGTATTTT. This codes for CASSVRAGADTQYF. The rearrangement links TRBV9 to TRBJ2-3, with 8 nucleotides matching TRBD2. Germline trimming cut 2 bases from V and 4 bases from J; bases unmatched to any gene: 3. There are 14 residues in the CDR3. CDR1 and CDR2 from the germline V gene are SGDLS and YYNGEE.